The 8 T cell receptor beta chains below were found in one sample sequenced in a study of control samples from healthy donors and cancer patients (dated by TCRdb to 2019 to 2021). The method behind the library was the immunoSEQ multiplex PCR assay. Not all clones reach the TCRdb copy of this immuneACCESS table, which keeps in-frame sequences only. Checked studies attribute under half of the gap to unresolved V genes and leave the rest unexplained. Counted in this sample were about 120,000 clones; about 87% of them appeared once. The ten largest clonotypes hold around 10% of the sample. Material: blood. These receptors all stem from a man aged 25-45 years in good health.

This rearrangement joins TRBV6-1 to TRBJ1-1, with D uncertain. CDR1 and CDR2 (germline): MNHNS, SASEGT. V was trimmed by 1 base and J by 4 bases, leaving 13 bases between them. This CDR3 is built from 15 residues. CDR3: CASSEVGRSRTEAFF. Here the CDR3 DNA reads TGTGCCAGCAGTGAAGTAGGCAGGTCCCGCACTGAAGCTTTCTTT.

The CDR3 region has the DNA TGTGCCAGCAGTGAAGGCCAGGGGAGTCAGCCCCAGCATTTT. This translates into CASSEGQGSQPQHF. The chain carries TRBV6-1 and TRBJ1-5; a possible D gene is TRBD1 (6 bases). The CDR3 consists of 14 residues. The germline gives CDR1 MNHNS, CDR2 SASEGT. V was clipped by 1 base and J by 6 bases, with 10 bases between them.

The rearrangement uses TRBV30 and TRBJ2-5, with D possibly being TRBD2 (6 bases). Germline CDR1 reads GTSNPN; CDR2 reads SVGIG (reference sequence). V shed 2 bases and J shed 1 base, with 8 bases lying between them. The CDR3 consists of 13 residues. In DNA, the CDR3 is TGTGCCTGGAGTACGGGGGTCCAAGAGACCCAGTACTTC. Amino acids: CAWSTGVQETQYF.

This chain uses TRBV7-5 with TRBJ1-1. TRBV7-5 is a listed pseudogene. The CDR3 is 15 amino acids. The CDR3 DNA reads as TGTGTCAGAAGCTTCCGGATCCTTTTGAACACTGAAGCTTTCTTT. Protein: CVRSFRILLNTEAFF.

The V call is TRBV3-1 (or the pseudogene TRBV3-2), the J call TRBJ2-5; 8 positions agree with TRBD2. In germline, CDR1 is LGHDT, CDR2 YNNKEL (reference sequence). V gave up 4 bases and J gave up 5 bases; unmatched junction bases: 6. The CDR3 is 14 amino acids. The CDR3 here is CASSLQPGGETQYF. In DNA form, the CDR3 reads TGTGCCAGCAGCCTCCAACCGGGGGGGGAGACCCAGTACTTC.

This clone appeared a few times. The chain uses TRBV19 and TRBJ2-2; D gene unclear. V lost 5 bases, J lost 4 bases, and 11 bases lay in between. The CDR3 is 14 residues long. Germline V lookup: CDR1 LNHDA, CDR2 SQIVND (reference sequence). CDR3 region: CASSLWTGTGELFF. In DNA form, the CDR3 reads TGTGCCAGTAGTCTGTGGACCGGCACCGGGGAGCTGTTTTTT.

The rearrangement uses TRBV6-6 and TRBJ2-7; tentatively, D is TRBD2 (6 bases). The V and J ends lost 5 bases and 3 bases respectively, with 11 bases between them. Looked up from germline, CDR1 is MNHNY and CDR2 is SVGAGI (reference sequence). The CDR3 runs to 13 residues. In nucleotides, the CDR3 is TGTGCCAGCAGTCCCGGGACTGGCTACGAGCAGTACTTC. Its protein is CASSPGTGYEQYF.

V and J are TRBV30 and TRBJ2-1, with 9 bases aligning to TRBD1. CDR3 size: 15 residues. Germline loops: CDR1 GTSNPN, CDR2 SVGIG (reference sequence). J lost 3 bases, V lost 6 bases, and 9 bases had no gene match. CDR3 loop: CACPGTGIGYNEQFF. The CDR3 nucleotides are TGTGCCTGTCCCGGGACAGGGATCGGCTACAATGAGCAGTTCTTC.